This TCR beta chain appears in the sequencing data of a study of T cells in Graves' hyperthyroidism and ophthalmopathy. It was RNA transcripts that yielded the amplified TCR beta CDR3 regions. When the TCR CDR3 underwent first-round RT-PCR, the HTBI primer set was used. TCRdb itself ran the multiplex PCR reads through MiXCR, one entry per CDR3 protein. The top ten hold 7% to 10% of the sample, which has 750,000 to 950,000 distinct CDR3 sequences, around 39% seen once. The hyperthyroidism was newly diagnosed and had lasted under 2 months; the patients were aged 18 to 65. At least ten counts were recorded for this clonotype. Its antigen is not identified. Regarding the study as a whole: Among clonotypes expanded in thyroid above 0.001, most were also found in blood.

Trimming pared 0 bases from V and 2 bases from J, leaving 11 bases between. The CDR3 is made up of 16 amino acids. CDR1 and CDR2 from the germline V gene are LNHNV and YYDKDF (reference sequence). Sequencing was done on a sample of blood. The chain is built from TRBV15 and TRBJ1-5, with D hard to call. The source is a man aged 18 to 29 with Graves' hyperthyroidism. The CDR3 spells CATSRDRFGGNQPQHF. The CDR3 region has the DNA TGTGCCACCAGCAGAGATCGTTTCGGCGGCAATCAGCCCCAGCATTTT.